This entry describes one TCR beta chain. What it binds is not known. This sample is drawn from a study of T cells expressing NK-cell markers. The CDR3 runs 15 residues. In germline, CDR1 is LNHDA, CDR2 SQIVND (reference sequence). Each CDR3 protein gets one entry in TCRdb, which reprocessed the 5' RACE reads and gives no DNA. The listing contains about 460,000 distinct CDR3 sequences. Study-wide findings and caveats: Expanded NKG2C+ T cell clones had unclear HCMV specificity.

Sequenced: blood T cells: a sorted CD56 or NKG2C T cell subset, CD4+ or CD8+ T cells, or bulk PBMC T cells (not recorded which). The sequence derives from a woman in her forties or fifties in good health. The rearrangement links TRBV19 to TRBJ2-3; the TCRdb D gene call, TRBD1, has no DNA to confirm it. CDR3 amino acids: CASSIQGTSTDTQYF.